The rows below give T cell receptor beta chains drawn from one sample of a study of blood T cell repertoires in COVID-19. Here immunoSEQ multiplex PCR was the method, and the copy in TCRdb shows in-frame clones only, minus some. This sample yields around 260,000 clones, of which roughly 84% are seen a single time; roughly 0.87% belongs to the top ten. Sequencing used peripheral blood. The receptors stem from a human donor with COVID-19, enrolled during active disease. The donor label of this sample is uncertain. Each CDR3 is given without its conserved first and last residue.

v_call: TRBV4-1; cdr3_aa: ASSRGGSNEKLF
v_call: TRBV11-2; cdr3_aa: ASSADRGVYGYT
v_call: TRBV15; cdr3_aa: ATSRGLAGETQY
v_call: TRBV7-9; cdr3_aa: ASSLQFTGELF
v_call: TRBV6-5; cdr3_aa: AIALGRIPTDTQY
v_call: TRBV5-6; cdr3_aa: ASSVGAGLSYEQY
v_call: TRBV19; cdr3_aa: ASRGVGTEAF
v_call: TRBV29-1; cdr3_aa: SVEELADNEQF
v_call: TRBV29-1; cdr3_aa: SVITSSYNEQF
v_call: TRBV30; cdr3_aa: AWRTRTTKTQY
v_call: TRBV30; cdr3_aa: AWASSRVAGETQY
v_call: TRBV5-6; cdr3_aa: ASSLAGGQVAGELF
v_call: TRBV7-2; cdr3_aa: ASSLVQINYGYT
v_call: TRBV2; cdr3_aa: ASSLDRGSGSYEQY
v_call: TRBV7-3; cdr3_aa: ASSPQSGNYGYT
v_call: TRBV6-5; cdr3_aa: ASRGTSVLDTQY
v_call: TRBV7-8; cdr3_aa: ASSSTIPRSNQPQH
v_call: TRBV27; cdr3_aa: ASTLTGRGSYNEQF
v_call: TRBV15; cdr3_aa: ATSRDEAGLGF
v_call: TRBV27; cdr3_aa: ASSTDRAGKLF
v_call: TRBV7-9; cdr3_aa: ASSSTGGKGNQPQH
v_call: TRBV6-1; cdr3_aa: ASSEGLAPIGELF